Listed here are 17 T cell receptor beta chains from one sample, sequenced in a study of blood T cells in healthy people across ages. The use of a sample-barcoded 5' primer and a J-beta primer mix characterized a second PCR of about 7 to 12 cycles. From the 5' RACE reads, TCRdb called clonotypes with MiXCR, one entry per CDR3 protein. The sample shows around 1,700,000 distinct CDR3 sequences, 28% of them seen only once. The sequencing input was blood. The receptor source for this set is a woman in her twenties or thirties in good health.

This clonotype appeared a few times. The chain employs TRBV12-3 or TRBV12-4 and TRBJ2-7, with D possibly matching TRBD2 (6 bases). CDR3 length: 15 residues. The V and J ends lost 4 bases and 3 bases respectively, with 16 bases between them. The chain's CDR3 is CASSSELAANYEQYF. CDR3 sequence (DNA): TGTGCCAGCAGTTCCGAACTAGCTGCCAACTACGAGCAGTACTTC.

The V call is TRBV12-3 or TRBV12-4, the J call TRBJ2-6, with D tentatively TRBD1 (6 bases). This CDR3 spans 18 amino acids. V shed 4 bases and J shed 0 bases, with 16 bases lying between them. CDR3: CASSSPGQRSSGANVLTF. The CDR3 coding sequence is TGTGCCAGCAGTTCGCCGGGACAACGTTCCTCTGGGGCCAACGTCCTGACTTTC.

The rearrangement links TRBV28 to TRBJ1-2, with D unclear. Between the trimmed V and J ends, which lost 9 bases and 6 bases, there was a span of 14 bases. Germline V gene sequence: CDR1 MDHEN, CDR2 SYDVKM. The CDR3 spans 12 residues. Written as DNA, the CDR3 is TGTGCCAGTACGGTAGGAAACCATGGCTACACCTTC. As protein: CASTVGNHGYTF.

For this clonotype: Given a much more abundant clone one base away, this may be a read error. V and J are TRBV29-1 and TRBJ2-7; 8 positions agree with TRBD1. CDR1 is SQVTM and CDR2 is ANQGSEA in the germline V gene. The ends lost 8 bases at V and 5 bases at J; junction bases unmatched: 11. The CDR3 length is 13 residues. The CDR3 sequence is CSHTQGERDEQYF. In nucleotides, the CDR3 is TGCAGCCATACACAGGGGGAAAGGGACGAGCAGTACTTC.

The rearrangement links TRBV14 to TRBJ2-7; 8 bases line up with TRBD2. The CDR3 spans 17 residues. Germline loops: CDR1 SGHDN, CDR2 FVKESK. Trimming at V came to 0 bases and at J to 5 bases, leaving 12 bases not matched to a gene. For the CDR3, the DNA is TGTGCCAGCAGCCAAGATTTCGGGCTCGGGAGGGGCCACGAGCAGTACTTC. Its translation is CASSQDFGLGRGHEQYF.

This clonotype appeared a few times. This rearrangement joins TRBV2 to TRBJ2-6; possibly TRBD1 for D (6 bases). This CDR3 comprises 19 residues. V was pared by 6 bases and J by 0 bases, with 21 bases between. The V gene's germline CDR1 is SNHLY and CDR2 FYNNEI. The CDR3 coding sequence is TGTGCCAGCAGCGTTTACCAACAGGGTTTCCACTCTGGGGCCAACGTCCTGACTTTC. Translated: CASSVYQQGFHSGANVLTF.

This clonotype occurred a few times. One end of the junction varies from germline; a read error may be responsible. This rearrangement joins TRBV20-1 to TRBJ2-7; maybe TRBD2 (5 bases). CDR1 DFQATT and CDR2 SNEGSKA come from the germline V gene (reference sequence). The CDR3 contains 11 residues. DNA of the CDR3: TGCAGTGCTTGGACTGCCTACAAGCAGTACTTC. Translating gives CSAWTAYKQYF.

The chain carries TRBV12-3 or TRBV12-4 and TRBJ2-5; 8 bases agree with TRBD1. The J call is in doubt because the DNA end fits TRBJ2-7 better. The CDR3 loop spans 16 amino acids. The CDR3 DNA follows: TGTGCCAGCAGCCGTCTAACCGGGACAGGAGGTGGCGAGCAGTACTTC. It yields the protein CASSRLTGTGGGEQYF.

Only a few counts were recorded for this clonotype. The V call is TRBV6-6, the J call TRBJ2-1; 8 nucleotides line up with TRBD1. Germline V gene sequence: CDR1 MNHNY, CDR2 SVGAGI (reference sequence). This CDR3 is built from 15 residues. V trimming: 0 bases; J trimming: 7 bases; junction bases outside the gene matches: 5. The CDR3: CASSYSRQGKNEQFF. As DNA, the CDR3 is TGTGCCAGCAGTTACTCGCGACAGGGGAAAAATGAGCAGTTCTTC.

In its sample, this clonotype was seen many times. The CDR3 DNA sequence: TGTGCCAGCAGCTTCATACGCGAGCAGTACTTC. Encoded protein: CASSFIREQYF. V is TRBV5-6 and J is TRBJ2-7; the D is unclear. The CDR3 runs 11 residues. Trimming took off 2 bases at V and 6 bases at J, with 6 bases between the two ends. Looked up from germline, CDR1 is SGHDT and CDR2 is YYEEEE.

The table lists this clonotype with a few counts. CDR3 amino acids: CASMISPDTQYF. CDR3 bases: TGTGCCAGCATGATCAGCCCGGATACGCAGTATTTT. The rearrangement uses TRBV2 and TRBJ2-3; no clear D. The CDR3 is 12 amino acids. The V and J ends lost 7 bases and 6 bases respectively, with 11 bases between them. The germline CDR1 and CDR2 sequences are SNHLY and FYNNEI.

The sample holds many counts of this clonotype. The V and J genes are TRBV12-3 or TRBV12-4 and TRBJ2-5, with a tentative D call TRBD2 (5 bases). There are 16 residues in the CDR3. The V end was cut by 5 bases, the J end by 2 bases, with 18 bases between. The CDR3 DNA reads TGTGCCAGCAGTCTGATCGTGTCGCGGGCGCAAGAGACCCAGTACTTC. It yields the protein CASSLIVSRAQETQYF.

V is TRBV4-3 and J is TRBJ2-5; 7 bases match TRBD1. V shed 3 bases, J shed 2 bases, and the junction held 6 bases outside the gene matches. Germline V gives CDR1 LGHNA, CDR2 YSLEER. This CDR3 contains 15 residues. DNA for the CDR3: TGCGCCAGCAGCCAGGGAAACAGGGGACAAGAGACCCAGTACTTC. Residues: CASSQGNRGQETQYF.

CDR3: CASSQELDVYNEQFF. The CDR3 DNA sequence: TGTGCCAGCAGCCAAGAGCTCGACGTCTACAATGAGCAGTTCTTC. The V call is TRBV14, the J call TRBJ2-1; D not resolved. The CDR3 totals 15 residues. CDR1 SGHDN and CDR2 FVKESK come from the germline V gene. Trimming removed 0 bases at V and 3 bases at J, with 9 bases between. The full variable domain, with the rest looked up from reference TRBV14 and TRBJ2-1, is EAGVTQFPSHSVIEKGQTVTLRCDPISGHDNLYWYRRVMGKEIKFLLHFVKESKQDESGMPNNRFLAERTGGTYSTLKVQPAELEDSGVYFCASSQELDVYNEQFFGPGTRLTVL.

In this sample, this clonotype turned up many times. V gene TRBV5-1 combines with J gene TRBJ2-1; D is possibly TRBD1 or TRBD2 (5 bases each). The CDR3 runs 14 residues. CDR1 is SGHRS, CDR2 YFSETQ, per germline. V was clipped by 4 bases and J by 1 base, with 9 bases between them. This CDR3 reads CASSAEGSYNEQFF. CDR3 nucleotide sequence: TGCGCCAGCAGCGCCGAGGGGTCCTACAATGAGCAGTTCTTC.

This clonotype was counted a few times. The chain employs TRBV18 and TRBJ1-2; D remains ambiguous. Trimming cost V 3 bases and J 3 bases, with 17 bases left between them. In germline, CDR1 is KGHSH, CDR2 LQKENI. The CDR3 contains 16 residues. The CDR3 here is CASSPVGNQADYGYTF. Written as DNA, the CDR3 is TGTGCCAGCTCACCGGTGGGGAACCAAGCGGACTATGGCTACACCTTC.

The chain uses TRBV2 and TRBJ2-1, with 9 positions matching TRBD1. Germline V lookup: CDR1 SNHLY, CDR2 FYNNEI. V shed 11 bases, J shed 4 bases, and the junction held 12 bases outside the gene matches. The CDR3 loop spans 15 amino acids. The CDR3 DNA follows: TGTGCCCCAGCAAGGGTGACAGGGGGTTACAATGAGCAGTTCTTC. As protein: CAPARVTGGYNEQFF.